This TCR beta chain originates from a study of T cells in Graves' hyperthyroidism and ophthalmopathy. Notes on the study in general: Most thyroid clonotypes with frequency above 0.001 were detected in blood. The model anticipated ophthalmopathy a median approximately 6.7 months pre-onset.

RNA transcripts were the template for amplifying TCR beta CDR3 regions. Researchers ran a first-round RT-PCR on the TCR CDR3 using the HTBI primer set. TCRdb re-called the multiplex PCR reads through MiXCR, storing one row per CDR3 protein. The sample contains a few hundred thousand distinct CDR3 sequences, approximately 14% of which appear only once. This CDR3 comprises 13 residues. V was pared by 8 bases and J by 0 bases, with 11 bases between. Germline values: CDR1 MNHEY, CDR2 SVGEGT. Stability of Graves' hyperthyroidism was defined as absent ophthalmopathy progression within 18 months. Patients were aged 18 to 65, had disease duration under 2 months, and had newly diagnosed hyperthyroidism. Many counts were recorded for this clonotype. The antigen is unknown.

The V gene is TRBV6-2 or TRBV6-3, the J gene TRBJ2-7, with a tentative D call TRBD1 (7 bases). What was sequenced was blood. The clonotype comes from a woman younger than 30 with Graves' hyperthyroidism. CDR3 sequence reads: CASVRGDSYEQYF. DNA for the CDR3: TGTGCCAGCGTCAGGGGGGACTCCTACGAGCAGTACTTC.